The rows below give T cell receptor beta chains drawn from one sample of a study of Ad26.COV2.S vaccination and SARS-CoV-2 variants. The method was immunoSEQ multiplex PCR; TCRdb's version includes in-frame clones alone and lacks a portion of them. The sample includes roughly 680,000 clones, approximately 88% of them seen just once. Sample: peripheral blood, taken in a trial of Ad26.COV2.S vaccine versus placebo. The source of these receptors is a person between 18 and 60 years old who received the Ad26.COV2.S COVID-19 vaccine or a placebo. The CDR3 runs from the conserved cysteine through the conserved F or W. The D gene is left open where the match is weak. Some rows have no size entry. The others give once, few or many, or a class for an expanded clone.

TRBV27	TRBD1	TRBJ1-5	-	TGTGCCAGCAGATCACAGGGGGGCATGAATCAGCCCCAGCATTTT	CASRSQGGMNQPQHF
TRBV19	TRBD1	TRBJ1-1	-	TGTGCCAGTAGTCCCCTACAGGGGGCAGGGATGAACACTGAAGCTTTCTTT	CASSPLQGAGMNTEAFF
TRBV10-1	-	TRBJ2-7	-	TGCGCCAGCTCGGGCGGGTACGAGCAGTACTTC	CASSGGYEQYF
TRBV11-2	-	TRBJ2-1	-	TGTGCCAGCAGAACGTTTGATAACGAGCAGTTCTTC	CASRTFDNEQFF
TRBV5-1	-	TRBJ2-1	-	TGCGCCAGCAGCTCCTACAGCTACAATGAGCAGTTCTTC	CASSSYSYNEQFF
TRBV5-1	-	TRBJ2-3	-	TGCGCCAGCAGCTTAGACAGGCGCACAGATACGCAGTATTTT	CASSLDRRTDTQYF
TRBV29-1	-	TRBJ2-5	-	TGCAGCGTTCGGGCAGATAATAGGGAGACCCAGTACTTC	CSVRADNRETQYF
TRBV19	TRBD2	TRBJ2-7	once	TGTGCCAGTAGTGCCGGGGTGGGACTAGCGGGCTACGAGCAGTACTTC	CASSAGVGLAGYEQYF
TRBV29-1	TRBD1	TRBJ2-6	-	TGCAGCGTCTCGGGACAGAGCTCTGGGGCCAACGTCCTGACTTTC	CSVSGQSSGANVLTF
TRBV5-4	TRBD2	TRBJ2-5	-	TGTGCCAGCACCCGGATCCTAGCGGGGGGGCTAGAGACCCAGTACTTC	CASTRILAGGLETQYF
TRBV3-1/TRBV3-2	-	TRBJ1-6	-	TGTGCCAGCAGCCTTTATCGGGGCGCCACGCTCGATTCACCCCTCCACTTT	CASSLYRGATLDSPLHF
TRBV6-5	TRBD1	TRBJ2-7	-	TGTGCCAGCAGTTCCCCTCCACAGGGGATCTACGAGCAGTACTTC	CASSSPPQGIYEQYF
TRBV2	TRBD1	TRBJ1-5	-	TGTGCCAGCAGTGGGGAGGGGACAGTCCCCCAGCATTTT	CASSGEGTVPQHF
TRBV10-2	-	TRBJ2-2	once	TGCGCCAGCAGAGGGTCCACCGGGGAGCTGTTTTTT	CASRGSTGELFF
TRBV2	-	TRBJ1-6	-	TGTGCCAGCAGTGTAGGCGGGGCGCGTCTTAATTCACCCCTCCACTTT	CASSVGGARLNSPLHF
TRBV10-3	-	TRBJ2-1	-	TGTGCCATCGGGGCAGACAATGAGCAGTTCTTC	CAIGADNEQFF
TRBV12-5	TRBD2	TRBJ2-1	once	TGTGCTAGTGGTTTGATCCCTAGCGGGGGGGCTTTCAATGAGCAGTTCTTC	CASGLIPSGGAFNEQFF
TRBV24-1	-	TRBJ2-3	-	TGTGCCACCAGTGAGGGGGGCAGGACTAGCACAGATACGCAGTATTTT	CATSEGGRTSTDTQYF
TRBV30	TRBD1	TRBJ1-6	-	TGTGCCTGGAAACGGGACAGTAATAATTCACCCCTCCACTTT	CAWKRDSNNSPLHF
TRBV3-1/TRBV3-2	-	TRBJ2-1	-	TGTGCCAGCAGCCAAGGCAGGGGGGTCATGGATGAGCAGTTCTTC	CASSQGRGVMDEQFF
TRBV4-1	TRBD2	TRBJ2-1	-	TGCGCCAGCAGCCCTCCCGGACTAGCGGGAGCGGTATGCGATGAGCAGTTCTTC	CASSPPGLAGAVCDEQFF
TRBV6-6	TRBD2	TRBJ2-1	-	TGTGCCAGCAGTTACTCGACTAGCGGTGTTAGGGAGCAGTTCTTC	CASSYSTSGVREQFF
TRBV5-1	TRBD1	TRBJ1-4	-	TGCGCCAGCAGCTTGGCCGAGGGGGCCAGGGGAGAAAAACTGTTTTTT	CASSLAEGARGEKLFF
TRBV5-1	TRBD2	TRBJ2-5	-	TGCGCCAGCAGCTTGGGGGCGGGAGGCCCAGAGACCCAGTACTTC	CASSLGAGGPETQYF
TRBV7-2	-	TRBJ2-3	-	TGTGCCAGCAGCTTATATGGGGGGACGCAGTATTTT	CASSLYGGTQYF
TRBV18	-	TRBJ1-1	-	TGTGCCAGCTCACCACCGAGGGGGGGCTCGAACACTGAAGCTTTCTTT	CASSPPRGGSNTEAFF
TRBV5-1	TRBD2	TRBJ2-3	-	TGCGCCAGCACCCCCGGGACTAGCATGGATACGCAGTATTTT	CASTPGTSMDTQYF
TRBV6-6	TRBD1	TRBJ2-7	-	TGTGCCAGCAGTCCCAAGACAGGGGGACCCTACGAGCAGTACTTC	CASSPKTGGPYEQYF
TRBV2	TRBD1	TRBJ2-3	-	TGTGCCAGCAGACCAAGACAGGGGGCTCTCACAGATACGCAGTATTTT	CASRPRQGALTDTQYF
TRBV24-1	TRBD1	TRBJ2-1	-	TGTGCCACCAAGGGACAGGCCTCCAATGAGCAGTTCTTC	CATKGQASNEQFF
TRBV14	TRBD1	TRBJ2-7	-	TGTGCCAGCAGCCTCACCCCGGGACAGGGGTCCTACGAGCAGTACTTC	CASSLTPGQGSYEQYF
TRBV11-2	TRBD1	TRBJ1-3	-	TGTGCCAGCAGCTTCGCAGGGGGAAGCTCTGGAAACACCATATATTTT	CASSFAGGSSGNTIYF
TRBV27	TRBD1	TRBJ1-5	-	TGTGCCAGCAGTTCCAGGGGGTATAGCAATCAGCCCCAGCATTTT	CASSSRGYSNQPQHF
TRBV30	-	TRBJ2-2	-	TGTGCCTGGAGTCCCCCTTCCCAAAGCACCGGGGAGCTGTTTTTT	CAWSPPSQSTGELFF
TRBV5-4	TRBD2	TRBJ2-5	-	TGTGCCAGCAGCGCCGACCCTAGCGGCACGGGGACCCAGTACTTC	CASSADPSGTGTQYF
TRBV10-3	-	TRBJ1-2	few	TGTGCCATCAGTGAGTCGACCGTCTTGTCCTATGGCTACACCTTC	CAISESTVLSYGYTF
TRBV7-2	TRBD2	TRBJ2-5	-	TGTGCCAGCAGTCTTGATAGCGGGAAAGAGACCCAGTACTTC	CASSLDSGKETQYF
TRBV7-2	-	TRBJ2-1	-	TGTGCCAGCAGCTTAGGGGGGTGGGAACAAGAGCAGTTCTTC	CASSLGGWEQEQFF
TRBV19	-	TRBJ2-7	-	TGTGCCAGCCAAAGGTCCGGGGGCAGGGTGAGCGAGCAGTACTTC	CASQRSGGRVSEQYF
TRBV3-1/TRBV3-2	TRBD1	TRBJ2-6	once	TGTGCCAGCAATACAGGGGGTTCTGGGGCCAACGTCCTGACTTTC	CASNTGGSGANVLTF
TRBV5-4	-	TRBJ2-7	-	TGTGCCAGCACCGCGCACAGGAGGAGCTACGAGCAGTACTTC	CASTAHRRSYEQYF
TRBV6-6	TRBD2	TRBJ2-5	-	TGTGCCAGCAGTTACTTGGCTAGCGGGAGTGAGACCCAGTACTTC	CASSYLASGSETQYF
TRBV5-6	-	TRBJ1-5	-	TGTGCCAGCAGCTTGTACGATTGGAACGAAAATCAGCCCCAGCATTTT	CASSLYDWNENQPQHF
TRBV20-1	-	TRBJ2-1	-	TGCAGTGCTAGACATGGGTCCGAGCAGTTCTTC	CSARHGSEQFF
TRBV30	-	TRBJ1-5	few	TGTGCCTGGACTTACCCATCAACCGATCAGCCCCAGCATTTT	CAWTYPSTDQPQHF
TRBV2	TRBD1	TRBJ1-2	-	TGTGCCAGCAGAACCCAGGGGGTTTGGGGTGGCTACACCTTC	CASRTQGVWGGYTF
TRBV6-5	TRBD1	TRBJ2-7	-	TGTGCCAGCAGTCCCCACCGGGACAGGGTGTACGAGCAGTACTTC	CASSPHRDRVYEQYF
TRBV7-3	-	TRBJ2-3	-	TGTGCCAGCAGCCCGACAGCCACAGATACGCAGTATTTT	CASSPTATDTQYF
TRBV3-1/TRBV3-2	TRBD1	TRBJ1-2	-	TGTGCCAGCAGCCTTGGACAGGGGGTTGGCTACACCTTC	CASSLGQGVGYTF
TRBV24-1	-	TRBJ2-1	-	TGTGCCACCAGTGCCCGGGACATTGGTTATAATGAGCAGTTCTTC	CATSARDIGYNEQFF
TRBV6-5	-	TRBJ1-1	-	TGTGCCAGCACTCCTAGAGGGGGAGCGTTGTCTGAAGCTTTCTTT	CASTPRGGALSEAFF
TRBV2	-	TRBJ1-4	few	TGTGCCAGCAGTGACAGGGTGGGAGATGAAAAACTGTTTTTT	CASSDRVGDEKLFF
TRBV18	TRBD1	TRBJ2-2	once	TGTGCCAGCTCACCAAGGCAGGGGGCCACCGGGGAGCTGTTTTTT	CASSPRQGATGELFF
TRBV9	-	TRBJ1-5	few	TGTGCCAGCAGCGTAGATGGGGGAAATCAGCCCCAGCATTTT	CASSVDGGNQPQHF